This paragraph covers one T cell receptor (beta chain) sequence. Profiled with immunoSEQ multiplex PCR; TCRdb holds only in-frame clones, not every one. The sample consists of fewer than 150,000 clones, roughly 95% of them appearing once. The sample is drawn from a study of T cell changes during pregnancy in multiple sclerosis. In germline, CDR1 is LNHDA, CDR2 SQIVND (reference sequence). With 4 bases clipped from V and 1 base from J, the junction kept 0 bases outside the gene matches. The CDR3 runs to 14 residues. The chain is built from TRBV19 and TRBJ2-3; 9 bases agree with TRBD2. The sample in question was peripheral blood, obtained after pregnancy. The clonotype originates from a female donor with multiple sclerosis, enrolled in a pregnancy study. This chain's CDR3 is CASSKREGTDTQYF. In DNA form, the CDR3 reads TGTGCCAGTAGTAAGCGGGAGGGCACAGATACGCAGTATTTT.